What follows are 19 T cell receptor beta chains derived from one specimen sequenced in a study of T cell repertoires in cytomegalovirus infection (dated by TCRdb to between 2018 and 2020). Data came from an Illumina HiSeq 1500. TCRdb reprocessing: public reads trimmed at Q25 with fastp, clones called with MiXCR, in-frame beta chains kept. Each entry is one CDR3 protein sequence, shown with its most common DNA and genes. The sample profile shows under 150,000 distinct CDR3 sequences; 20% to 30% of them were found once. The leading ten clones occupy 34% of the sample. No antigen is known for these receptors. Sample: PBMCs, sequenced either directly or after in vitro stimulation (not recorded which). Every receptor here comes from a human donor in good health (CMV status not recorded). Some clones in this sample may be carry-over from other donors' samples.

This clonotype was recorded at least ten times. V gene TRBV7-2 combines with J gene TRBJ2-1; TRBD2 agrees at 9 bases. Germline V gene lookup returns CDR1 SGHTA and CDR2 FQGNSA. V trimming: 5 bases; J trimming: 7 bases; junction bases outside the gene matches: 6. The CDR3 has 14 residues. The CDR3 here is CASSRSGSSNEQFF. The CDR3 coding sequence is TGTGCCAGCAGCCGTAGCGGGAGCAGTAATGAGCAGTTCTTC.

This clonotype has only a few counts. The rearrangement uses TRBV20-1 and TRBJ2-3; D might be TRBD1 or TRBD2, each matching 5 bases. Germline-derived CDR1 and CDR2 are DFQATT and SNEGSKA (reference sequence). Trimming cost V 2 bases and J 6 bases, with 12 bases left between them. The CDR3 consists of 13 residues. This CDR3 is CSARSPGPDTQYF. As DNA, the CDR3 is TGCAGTGCTAGAAGTCCGGGACCCGATACGCAGTATTTT.

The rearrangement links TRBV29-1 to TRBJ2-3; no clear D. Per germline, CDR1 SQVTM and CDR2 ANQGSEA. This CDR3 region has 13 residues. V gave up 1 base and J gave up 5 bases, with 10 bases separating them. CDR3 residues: CSVEGSYVDTQYF. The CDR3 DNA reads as TGCAGCGTTGAAGGGAGTTATGTAGATACGCAGTATTTT.

This CDR3 is CATSGGSSGRDNEQFF. The CDR3 DNA follows: TGTGCCACCAGTGGCGGCTCTAGCGGGAGGGACAATGAGCAGTTCTTC. This sequence joins TRBV24-1 and TRBJ2-1, with 12 bases fitting TRBD2. CDR3 length: 16 residues. From germline, CDR1 is KGHDR and CDR2 SFDVKD. Losses at the gene ends were 5 bases for V and 5 bases for J; bases not matched to a gene: 6.

CDR3 bases: TGCGCCAGCAGCCTTGGACAGGTCGAAAGGACTGAAGCTTTCTTT. It codes for CASSLGQVERTEAFF. The chain employs TRBV5-1 and TRBJ1-1; the match to TRBD1 covers 7 bases. V was clipped by 4 bases and J by 5 bases; unmatched bases: 11. CDR1 is SGHRS and CDR2 is YFSETQ in the germline V gene. The CDR3 contains 15 residues.

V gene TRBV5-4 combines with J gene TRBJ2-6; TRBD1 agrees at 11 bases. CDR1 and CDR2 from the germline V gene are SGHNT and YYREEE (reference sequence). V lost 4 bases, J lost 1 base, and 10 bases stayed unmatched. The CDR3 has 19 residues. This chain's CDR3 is CASSGPGTGGVSGANVLTF. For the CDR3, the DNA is TGTGCCAGCAGCGGACCCGGGACAGGGGGGGTTTCTGGGGCCAACGTCCTGACTTTC.

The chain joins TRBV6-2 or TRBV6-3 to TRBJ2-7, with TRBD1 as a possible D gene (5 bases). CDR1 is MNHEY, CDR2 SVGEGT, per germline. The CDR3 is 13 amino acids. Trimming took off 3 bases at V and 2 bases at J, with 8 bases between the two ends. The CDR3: CASSYDRTYEQYV. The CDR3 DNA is TGTGCCAGCAGTTATGACAGAACCTACGAGCAGTACGTC.

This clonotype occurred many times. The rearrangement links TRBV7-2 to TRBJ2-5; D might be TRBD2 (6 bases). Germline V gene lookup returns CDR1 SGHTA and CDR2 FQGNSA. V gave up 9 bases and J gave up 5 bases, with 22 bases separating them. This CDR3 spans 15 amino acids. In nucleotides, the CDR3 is TGTGCCAGTCGATTTTCGGGGCTAGCGACGGAGACCCAGTACTTC. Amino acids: CASRFSGLATETQYF.

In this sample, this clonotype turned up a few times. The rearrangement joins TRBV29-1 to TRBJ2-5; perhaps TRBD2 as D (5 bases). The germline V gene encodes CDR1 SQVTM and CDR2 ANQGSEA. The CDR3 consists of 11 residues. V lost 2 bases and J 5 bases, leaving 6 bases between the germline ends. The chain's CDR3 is CSVESGETQYF. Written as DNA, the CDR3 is TGCAGCGTTGAATCGGGGGAGACCCAGTACTTC.

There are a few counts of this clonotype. This CDR3 is CSARSANTGELFF. CDR3 DNA sequence: TGCAGTGCTAGGTCTGCTAACACCGGGGAGCTGTTTTTT. V usage is TRBV20-1 and J usage is TRBJ2-2, with no clear D. Trimming shortened V by 3 bases and J by 2 bases, and 7 bases separated the two germline ends. The germline gives CDR1 DFQATT, CDR2 SNEGSKA (reference sequence). The CDR3 covers 13 residues.

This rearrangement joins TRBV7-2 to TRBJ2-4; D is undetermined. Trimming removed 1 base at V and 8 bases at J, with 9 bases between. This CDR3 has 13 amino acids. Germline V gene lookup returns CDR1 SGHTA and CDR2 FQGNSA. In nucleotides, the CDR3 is TGTGCCAGCAGCTTAGTACTGATGGACATTCAGTACTTC. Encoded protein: CASSLVLMDIQYF.

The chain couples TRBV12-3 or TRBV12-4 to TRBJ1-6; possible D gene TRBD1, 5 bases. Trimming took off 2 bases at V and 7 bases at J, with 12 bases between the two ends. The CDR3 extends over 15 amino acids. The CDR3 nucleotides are TGTGCCAGCAGTTTAACTGGGCAGGGAAATTCACCCCTCCACTTT. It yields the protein CASSLTGQGNSPLHF.

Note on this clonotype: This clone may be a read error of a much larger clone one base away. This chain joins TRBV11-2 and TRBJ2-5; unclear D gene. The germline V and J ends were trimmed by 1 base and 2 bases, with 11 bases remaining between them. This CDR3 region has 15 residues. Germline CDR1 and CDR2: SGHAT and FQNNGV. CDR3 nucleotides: TGTGCCAGCAGCTTAGGGTCAGCGACACAAGAGACCCAGTACTTC. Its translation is CASSLGSATQETQYF. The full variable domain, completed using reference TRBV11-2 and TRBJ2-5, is EAGVAQSPRYKIIEKRQSVAFWCNPISGHATLYWYQQILGQGPKLLIQFQNNGVVDDSQLPKDRFSAERLKGVDSTLKIQPAKLEDSAVYLCASSLGSATQETQYFGPGTRLLVL.

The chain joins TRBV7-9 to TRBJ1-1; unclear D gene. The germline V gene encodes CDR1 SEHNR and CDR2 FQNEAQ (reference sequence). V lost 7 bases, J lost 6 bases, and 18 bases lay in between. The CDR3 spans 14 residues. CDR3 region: CASTIGRAEAEAFF. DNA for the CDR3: TGTGCCAGCACCATAGGTAGGGCGGAGGCTGAAGCTTTCTTT.

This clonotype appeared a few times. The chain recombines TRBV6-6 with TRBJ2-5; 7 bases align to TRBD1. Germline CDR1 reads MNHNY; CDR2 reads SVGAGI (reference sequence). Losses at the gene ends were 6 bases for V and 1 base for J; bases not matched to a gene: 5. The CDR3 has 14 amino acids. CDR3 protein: CASRWTGRQETQYF. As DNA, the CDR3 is TGTGCCAGCAGATGGACAGGCCGCCAAGAGACCCAGTACTTC.

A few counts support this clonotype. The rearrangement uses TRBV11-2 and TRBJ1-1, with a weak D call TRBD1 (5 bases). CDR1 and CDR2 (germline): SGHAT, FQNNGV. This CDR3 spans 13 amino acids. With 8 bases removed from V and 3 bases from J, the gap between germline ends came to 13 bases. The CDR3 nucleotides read TGTGCCAGCGGGGCGACGGGGGACACTGAAGCTTTCTTT. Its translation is CASGATGDTEAFF.

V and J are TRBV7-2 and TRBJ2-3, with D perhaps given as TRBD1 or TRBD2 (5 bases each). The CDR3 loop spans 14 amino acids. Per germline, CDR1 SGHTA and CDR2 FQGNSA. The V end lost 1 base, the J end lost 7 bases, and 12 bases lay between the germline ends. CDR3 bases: TGTGCCAGCAGCTTAGTTGAGGGGATGAATACGCAGTATTTT. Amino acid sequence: CASSLVEGMNTQYF.

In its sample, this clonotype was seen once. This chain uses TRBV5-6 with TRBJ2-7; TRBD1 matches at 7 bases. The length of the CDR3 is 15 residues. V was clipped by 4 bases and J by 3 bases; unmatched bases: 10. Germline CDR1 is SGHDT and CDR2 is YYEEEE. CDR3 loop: CASSILTGPIYEQYV. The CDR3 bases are TGTGCCAGCAGCATACTGACAGGGCCGATCTACGAGCAGTACGTC.

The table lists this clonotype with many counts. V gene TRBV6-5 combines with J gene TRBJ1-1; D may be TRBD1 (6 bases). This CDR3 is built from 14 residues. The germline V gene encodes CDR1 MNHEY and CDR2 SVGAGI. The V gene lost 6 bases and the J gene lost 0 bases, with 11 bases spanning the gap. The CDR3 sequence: CASSEQGLNTEAFF. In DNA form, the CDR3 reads TGTGCCAGCAGCGAACAGGGCCTGAACACTGAAGCTTTCTTT.